A selection of T cell receptor beta chains follows, all from one sample in a study of beta chain features in type 1 diabetes. Measured with immunoSEQ multiplex PCR; TCRdb has only the in-frame clones, and not every one. The sample consists of roughly 450,000 clones, about 15% of them appearing once. The specimen was naive CD4+ T cells from blood. The receptors were sampled from a man aged 25 to 40 in good health. Each CDR3 is given with its conserved first and last residue. A D gene is named only where the DNA matches it firmly. The size entry is marked missing in some rows and otherwise reads once, few, many or a size class.

d_gene: TRBD1; v_gene: TRBV28; j_gene: TRBJ1-1; abundance: few; CDR3aa: CASSSHPDRAGEAFF; CDR3nt: TGTGCCAGCAGTTCCCACCCCGACAGGGCTGGTGAAGCTTTCTTT
d_gene: TRBD1; v_gene: TRBV7-9; j_gene: TRBJ2-5; abundance: -; CDR3aa: CASSLLMDRGETQYF; CDR3nt: TGTGCCAGCAGCTTACTTATGGACAGGGGCGAGACCCAGTACTTC
d_gene: TRBD2; v_gene: TRBV18; j_gene: TRBJ2-7; abundance: few; CDR3aa: CASSPREGPPGEQYF; CDR3nt: TGTGCCAGCTCACCACGGGAGGGCCCGCCTGGGGAGCAGTACTTC
d_gene: -; v_gene: TRBV10-3; j_gene: TRBJ2-5; abundance: few; CDR3aa: CAISDSGSHGGAETQYF; CDR3nt: TGTGCCATCAGTGACTCCGGTAGCCACGGGGGTGCGGAGACCCAGTACTTC
d_gene: -; v_gene: TRBV2; j_gene: TRBJ1-5; abundance: few; CDR3aa: CASSPIHRAQPQHF; CDR3nt: TGTGCCAGCAGTCCGATACACAGGGCGCAGCCCCAGCATTTT
d_gene: TRBD2; v_gene: TRBV7-9; j_gene: TRBJ2-1; abundance: few; CDR3aa: CASSLRRLADYNEQFF; CDR3nt: TGTGCCAGCAGCTTGAGGCGGCTAGCGGACTACAATGAGCAGTTCTTC
d_gene: TRBD2; v_gene: TRBV29-1; j_gene: TRBJ2-3; abundance: -; CDR3aa: CSVVSLGRESTDTQYF; CDR3nt: TGCAGCGTTGTGTCTTTAGGGCGGGAGAGCACAGATACGCAGTATTTT
d_gene: -; v_gene: TRBV5-6; j_gene: TRBJ2-5; abundance: -; CDR3aa: CASSLAGGETQYF; CDR3nt: TGTGCCAGCAGCTTGGCCGGGGGAGAGACCCAGTACTTC
d_gene: TRBD1; v_gene: TRBV18; j_gene: TRBJ1-5; abundance: -; CDR3aa: CASSPETGAFQPQHF; CDR3nt: TGTGCCAGCTCACCTGAGACAGGGGCCTTTCAGCCCCAGCATTTT
d_gene: TRBD2; v_gene: TRBV4-1; j_gene: TRBJ2-1; abundance: few; CDR3aa: CASSHGVLAGGPGDEQFF; CDR3nt: TGCGCCAGCAGCCATGGAGTGCTAGCGGGGGGGCCTGGAGATGAGCAGTTCTTC
d_gene: -; v_gene: TRBV30; j_gene: TRBJ2-2; abundance: -; CDR3aa: CAWTTMGTGELFF; CDR3nt: TGTGCCTGGACCACCATGGGCACCGGGGAGCTGTTTTTT
d_gene: -; v_gene: TRBV6-5; j_gene: TRBJ2-3; abundance: -; CDR3aa: CASSRYSSTDTQYF; CDR3nt: TGTGCCAGCAGTCGCTATTCGAGCACAGATACGCAGTATTTT
d_gene: TRBD1; v_gene: TRBV11-2; j_gene: TRBJ1-6; abundance: -; CDR3aa: CASSLSYRDRRNSPLHF; CDR3nt: TGTGCCAGCAGCTTGAGTTACCGGGACAGGAGAAATTCACCCCTCCACTTT
d_gene: -; v_gene: TRBV5-1; j_gene: TRBJ2-3; abundance: few; CDR3aa: CASSAGQSTDTQYF; CDR3nt: TGCGCCAGCAGCGCGGGACAGTCCACAGATACGCAGTATTTT
d_gene: -; v_gene: TRBV29-1; j_gene: TRBJ1-6; abundance: many; CDR3aa: CSVSVGIEGNSPLHF; CDR3nt: TGCAGCGTTTCAGTGGGGATCGAAGGGAATTCACCCCTCCACTTT
d_gene: TRBD1; v_gene: TRBV19; j_gene: TRBJ2-4; abundance: few; CDR3aa: CASSFRDREFSQYF; CDR3nt: TGTGCCAGTAGTTTCCGGGACAGGGAGTTTAGTCAGTACTTC
d_gene: -; v_gene: TRBV7-7; j_gene: TRBJ2-3; abundance: few; CDR3aa: CASSLGGDLTDTQYF; CDR3nt: TGTGCTAGCAGCTTAGGGGGAGACCTCACAGATACGCAGTATTTT
d_gene: -; v_gene: TRBV5-1; j_gene: TRBJ1-4; abundance: -; CDR3aa: CASSKGPSNEKLFF; CDR3nt: TGCGCCAGCAGCAAGGGACCGAGTAATGAAAAACTGTTTTTT
d_gene: -; v_gene: TRBV14; j_gene: TRBJ1-1; abundance: few; CDR3aa: CASSQNMNTEAFF; CDR3nt: TGTGCCAGCAGCCAGAACATGAACACTGAAGCTTTCTTT
d_gene: -; v_gene: TRBV9; j_gene: TRBJ1-1; abundance: once; CDR3aa: CASSPAGGNTEAFF; CDR3nt: TGTGCCAGCAGCCCCGCCGGGGGGAACACTGAAGCTTTCTTT
d_gene: -; v_gene: TRBV18; j_gene: TRBJ1-1; abundance: few; CDR3aa: CASSAWTEMNTEAFF; CDR3nt: TGTGCCAGCTCAGCCTGGACAGAGATGAACACTGAAGCTTTCTTT
d_gene: TRBD1; v_gene: TRBV4-1; j_gene: TRBJ2-1; abundance: -; CDR3aa: CASSLGQGTQNEQFF; CDR3nt: TGCGCCAGCAGCCTGGGACAGGGGACACAGAATGAGCAGTTCTTC
d_gene: TRBD1; v_gene: TRBV7-8; j_gene: TRBJ1-1; abundance: few; CDR3aa: CASGPTLTGLNTEAFF; CDR3nt: TGTGCCAGCGGGCCGACCTTGACAGGGTTGAACACTGAAGCTTTCTTT
d_gene: -; v_gene: TRBV4-1; j_gene: TRBJ2-3; abundance: -; CDR3aa: CASSQGPYSTDTQYF; CDR3nt: TGCGCCAGCAGCCAAGGCCCCTACAGCACAGATACGCAGTATTTT
d_gene: -; v_gene: TRBV5-6; j_gene: TRBJ2-3; abundance: few; CDR3aa: CASSLAGAGTDTQYF; CDR3nt: TGTGCCAGCAGCTTGGCGGGGGCCGGCACAGATACGCAGTATTTT
d_gene: -; v_gene: TRBV5-1; j_gene: TRBJ2-3; abundance: few; CDR3aa: CASSLNSGTDTQYF; CDR3nt: TGCGCCAGCAGCCTCAATAGCGGCACAGATACGCAGTATTTT
d_gene: -; v_gene: TRBV4-3; j_gene: TRBJ2-7; abundance: -; CDR3aa: CASSQGAGLYYEQYF; CDR3nt: TGCGCCAGCAGCCAAGGGGCAGGGTTATACTACGAGCAGTACTTC
d_gene: -; v_gene: TRBV7-2; j_gene: TRBJ2-1; abundance: once; CDR3aa: CASSPLWADPEQFF; CDR3nt: TGTGCCAGCAGCCCGCTCTGGGCCGATCCTGAGCAGTTCTTC
d_gene: -; v_gene: TRBV4-2; j_gene: TRBJ2-3; abundance: few; CDR3aa: CASSQELISTDTQYF; CDR3nt: TGTGCCAGCAGCCAAGAGTTGATAAGCACAGATACGCAGTATTTT
d_gene: -; v_gene: TRBV6-1; j_gene: TRBJ2-3; abundance: -; CDR3aa: CASSEIGASTDTQYF; CDR3nt: TGTGCCAGCAGTGAAATTGGAGCGAGCACAGATACGCAGTATTTT
d_gene: TRBD2; v_gene: TRBV7-2; j_gene: TRBJ2-3; abundance: few; CDR3aa: CASSRNAGGLRDTQYF; CDR3nt: TGTGCCAGCAGCAGAAATGCGGGGGGGCTTAGAGATACGCAGTATTTT
d_gene: TRBD1; v_gene: TRBV6-6; j_gene: TRBJ1-4; abundance: -; CDR3aa: CASRDRGNEKLFF; CDR3nt: TGTGCCAGCAGGGACAGGGGAAATGAAAAACTGTTTTTT
d_gene: -; v_gene: TRBV5-4; j_gene: TRBJ1-2; abundance: -; CDR3aa: CASSLKENYGYTF; CDR3nt: TGTGCCAGCAGCTTGAAAGAAAACTATGGCTACACCTTC
d_gene: -; v_gene: TRBV2; j_gene: TRBJ2-7; abundance: -; CDR3aa: CASSAAVGTYEQYF; CDR3nt: TGTGCCAGCAGTGCGGCGGTGGGGACCTACGAGCAGTACTTC
d_gene: -; v_gene: TRBV5-1; j_gene: TRBJ2-7; abundance: few; CDR3aa: CASSLEYPLYEQYF; CDR3nt: TGCGCCAGCAGCTTGGAGTACCCTCTCTACGAGCAGTACTTC
d_gene: -; v_gene: TRBV6-5; j_gene: TRBJ1-1; abundance: -; CDR3aa: CASSYGHSTSEAFF; CDR3nt: TGTGCCAGCAGTTACGGGCACAGTACGTCTGAAGCTTTCTTT
d_gene: -; v_gene: TRBV10-3; j_gene: TRBJ1-5; abundance: -; CDR3aa: CAISRDSNQPQHF; CDR3nt: TGTGCCATCAGCCGAGATAGCAATCAGCCCCAGCATTTT
d_gene: TRBD1; v_gene: TRBV29-1; j_gene: TRBJ1-1; abundance: few; CDR3aa: CSVQTGGTEAFF; CDR3nt: TGCAGCGTACAGACAGGGGGGACTGAAGCTTTCTTT
d_gene: -; v_gene: TRBV29-1; j_gene: TRBJ1-2; abundance: few; CDR3aa: CSVAAGRVSLF; CDR3nt: TGCAGCGTTGCGGCGGGCAGGGTCTCGCTATTC
d_gene: TRBD2; v_gene: TRBV9; j_gene: TRBJ2-3; abundance: few; CDR3aa: CASSVIAGGTDTQYF; CDR3nt: TGTGCCAGCAGCGTAATAGCGGGGGGTACAGATACGCAGTATTTT
d_gene: -; v_gene: TRBV5-1; j_gene: TRBJ2-3; abundance: -; CDR3aa: CASMSRVGTDTQYF; CDR3nt: TGCGCCAGCATGAGCAGGGTGGGGACAGATACGCAGTATTTT
d_gene: TRBD1; v_gene: TRBV14; j_gene: TRBJ1-5; abundance: few; CDR3aa: CASSPGTASNQPQHF; CDR3nt: TGTGCCAGCAGCCCCGGGACAGCGAGCAATCAGCCCCAGCATTTT
d_gene: -; v_gene: TRBV4-3; j_gene: TRBJ2-6; abundance: -; CDR3aa: CASTQRWQRKGTGANVLTF; CDR3nt: TGCGCCAGCACCCAACGGTGGCAGAGGAAAGGGACTGGGGCCAACGTCCTGACTTTC
d_gene: TRBD2; v_gene: TRBV18; j_gene: TRBJ2-1; abundance: few; CDR3aa: CASSPGTTDNEQFF; CDR3nt: TGTGCCAGCTCACCCGGGACTACGGACAATGAGCAGTTCTTC
d_gene: -; v_gene: TRBV27; j_gene: TRBJ1-2; abundance: few; CDR3aa: CASSFRLNYGYTF; CDR3nt: TGTGCCAGCAGTTTTCGGCTTAACTATGGCTACACCTTC
d_gene: -; v_gene: TRBV11-2; j_gene: TRBJ1-6; abundance: few; CDR3aa: CASSLDPPGRAVNSPLHF; CDR3nt: TGTGCCAGCAGCTTAGATCCCCCCGGGCGAGCGGTCAATTCACCCCTCCACTTT
d_gene: TRBD2; v_gene: TRBV7-6; j_gene: TRBJ2-2; abundance: -; CDR3aa: CASSESGGASGELFF; CDR3nt: TGTGCCAGCAGCGAGAGCGGGGGGGCCTCCGGGGAGCTGTTTTTT
d_gene: -; v_gene: TRBV2; j_gene: TRBJ2-5; abundance: -; CDR3aa: CASSEGLAATGETQYF; CDR3nt: TGTGCCAGCAGTGAGGGGTTAGCGGCCACGGGGGAGACCCAGTACTTC
d_gene: -; v_gene: TRBV10-3; j_gene: TRBJ2-2; abundance: -; CDR3aa: CAINLGVGNTGELFF; CDR3nt: TGTGCCATCAACTTAGGGGTTGGCAACACCGGGGAGCTGTTTTTT